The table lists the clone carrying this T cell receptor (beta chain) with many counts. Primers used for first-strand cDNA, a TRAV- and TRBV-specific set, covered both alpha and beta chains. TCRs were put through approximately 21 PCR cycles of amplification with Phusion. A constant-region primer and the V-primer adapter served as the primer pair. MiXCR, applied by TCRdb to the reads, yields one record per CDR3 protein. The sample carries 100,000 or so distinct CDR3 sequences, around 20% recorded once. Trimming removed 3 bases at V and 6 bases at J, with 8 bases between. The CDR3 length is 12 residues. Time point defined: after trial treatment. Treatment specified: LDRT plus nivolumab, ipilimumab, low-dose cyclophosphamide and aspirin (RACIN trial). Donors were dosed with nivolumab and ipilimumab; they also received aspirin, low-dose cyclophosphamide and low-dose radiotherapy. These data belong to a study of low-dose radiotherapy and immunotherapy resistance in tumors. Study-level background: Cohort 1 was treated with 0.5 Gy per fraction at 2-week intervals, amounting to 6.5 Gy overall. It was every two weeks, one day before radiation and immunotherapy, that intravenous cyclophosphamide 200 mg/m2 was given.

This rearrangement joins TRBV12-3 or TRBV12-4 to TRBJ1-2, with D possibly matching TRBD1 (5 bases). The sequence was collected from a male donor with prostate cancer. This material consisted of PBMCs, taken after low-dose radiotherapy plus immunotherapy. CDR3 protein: CASSFIGDGYTF. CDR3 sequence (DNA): TGTGCCAGCAGTTTTATAGGGGATGGCTACACCTTC.